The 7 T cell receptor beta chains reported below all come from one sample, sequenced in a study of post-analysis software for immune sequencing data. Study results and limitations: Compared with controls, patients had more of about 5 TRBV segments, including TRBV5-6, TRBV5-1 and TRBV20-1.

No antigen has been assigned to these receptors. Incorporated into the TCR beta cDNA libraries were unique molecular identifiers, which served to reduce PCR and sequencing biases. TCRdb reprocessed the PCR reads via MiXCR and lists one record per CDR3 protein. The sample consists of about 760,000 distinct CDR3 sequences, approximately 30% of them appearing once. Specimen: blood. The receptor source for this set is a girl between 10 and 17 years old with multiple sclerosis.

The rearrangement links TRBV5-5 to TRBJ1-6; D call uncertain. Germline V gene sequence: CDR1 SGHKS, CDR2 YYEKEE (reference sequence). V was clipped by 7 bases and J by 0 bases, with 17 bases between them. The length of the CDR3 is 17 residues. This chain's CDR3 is CASEGLTRASYNSPLHF. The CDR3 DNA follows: TGTGCCAGCGAAGGATTGACCCGCGCCTCCTATAATTCACCCCTCCACTTT.

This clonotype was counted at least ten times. The chain's CDR3 is CSASTLASGSGEQFF. CDR3 nucleotides: TGCAGTGCTAGCACTTTGGCTAGCGGGAGCGGTGAGCAGTTCTTC. This rearrangement joins TRBV20-1 to TRBJ2-1; 10 nucleotides align to TRBD2. Losses at the gene ends were 3 bases for V and 9 bases for J; bases not matched to a gene: 11. The CDR3 is made up of 15 amino acids. Germline-derived CDR1 and CDR2 are DFQATT and SNEGSKA (reference sequence).

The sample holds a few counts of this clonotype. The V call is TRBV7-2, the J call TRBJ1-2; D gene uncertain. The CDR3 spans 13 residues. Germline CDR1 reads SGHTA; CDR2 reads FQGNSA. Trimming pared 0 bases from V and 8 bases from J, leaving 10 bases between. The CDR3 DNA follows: TGTGCCAGCAGCTTAGCGCTTACGCCCGGCTACACCTTC. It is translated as CASSLALTPGYTF.

As DNA, the CDR3 is TGTGCCAGCAGACACAGCGGAGGCGGAGAGACCCAGTACTTC. As protein: CASRHSGGGETQYF. This sequence joins TRBV14 and TRBJ2-5; weak D call: TRBD2 (5 bases). Trimming pared 6 bases from V and 4 bases from J, leaving 15 bases between. Germline CDR1 reads SGHDN; CDR2 reads FVKESK. The CDR3 loop spans 14 amino acids.

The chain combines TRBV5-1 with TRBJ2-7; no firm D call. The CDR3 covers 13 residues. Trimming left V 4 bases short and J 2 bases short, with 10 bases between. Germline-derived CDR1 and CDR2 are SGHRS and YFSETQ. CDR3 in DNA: TGCGCCAGCAGCCGTTCTTCCACCTACGAGCAGTACTTC. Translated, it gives CASSRSSTYEQYF.

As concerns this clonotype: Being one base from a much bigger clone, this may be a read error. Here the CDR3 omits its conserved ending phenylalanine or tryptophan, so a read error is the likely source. DNA of the CDR3: TGCAGCGCCAAGGACACCCAGCTACCATACAATGAGCAGTTCTCC. Translated: CSAKDTQLPYNEQFS. The chain is built from TRBV29-1 and TRBJ2-1; weak D call: TRBD1 (5 bases). Germline lookup yields CDR1 SQVTM and CDR2 ANQGSEA. The V and J ends lost 7 bases and 4 bases respectively, with 20 bases between them. This CDR3 spans 15 amino acids.

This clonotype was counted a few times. The CDR3 is CASSQDPGDNSYEQYF. CDR3 sequence (DNA): TGCGCCAGCAGCCAAGATCCTGGGGACAACTCCTACGAGCAGTACTTC. The gene calls are TRBV4-3 and TRBJ2-7; TRBD1 might be the D (6 bases). This CDR3 contains 16 residues. Trimming cost V 0 bases and J 0 bases, with 12 bases left between them. Germline loops: CDR1 LGHNA, CDR2 YSLEER.